Listed below are T cell receptor beta chains from one sample, sequenced in a study of cytomegalovirus exposure and HLA in healthy donors. Here immunoSEQ multiplex PCR was the method, and the copy in TCRdb shows in-frame clones only, minus some. The sample has around 140,000 clones; about 87% are singletons. The sequenced sample was PBMCs. These receptors all stem from a woman in her 30s in good health and CMV-seronegative. Each CDR3 is given with its conserved first and last residue. D genes are given only for firm matches. The size of a clone is reported for some rows only, either as once, few or many, or as a class for expanded clones.

v_call	d_call	clone_size	cdr3_length	j_call	cdr3_aa	cdr3_nt
TRBV5-6	TRBD1	-	16	TRBJ2-5	CASSPTRGLIQETQYF	TGTGCCAGCAGCCCGACCAGGGGGTTAATCCAAGAGACCCAGTACTTC
TRBV6-5	-	-	11	TRBJ1-1	CASLSGTEAFF	TGTGCCAGCTTGAGCGGCACTGAAGCTTTCTTT
TRBV7-6	TRBD2	-	18	TRBJ2-1	CASSPRTSGGSYYNEQFF	TGTGCCAGCAGCCCTCGGACTAGCGGGGGGAGTTACTACAATGAGCAGTTCTTC
TRBV5-4	-	-	14	TRBJ2-5	CASSWGQYQETQYF	TGTGCCAGCAGCTGGGGCCAGTACCAAGAGACCCAGTACTTC
TRBV30	TRBD1	once	14	TRBJ1-1	CAWVSGTGGTEAFF	TGTGCCTGGGTGTCCGGGACAGGGGGCACTGAAGCTTTCTTT
TRBV6-1	TRBD1	-	16	TRBJ2-1	CASSDRTGWPYNEQFF	TGTGCCAGCAGTGACCGGACAGGGTGGCCCTACAATGAGCAGTTCTTC
TRBV27	-	-	14	TRBJ2-5	CASRNRGGRETQYF	TGTGCCAGCAGAAACAGGGGTGGGAGGGAGACCCAGTACTTC
TRBV6-5	TRBD1	-	14	TRBJ2-7	CASRPLDRVQEQYF	TGTGCCAGCAGACCCCTCGACAGGGTTCAAGAGCAGTACTTC
TRBV5-4	-	-	17	TRBJ1-4	CASSLGAAGTTNEKLFF	TGTGCCAGCAGCTTGGGGGCCGCGGGAACAACTAATGAAAAACTGTTTTTT
TRBV5-4	TRBD1	-	14	TRBJ2-3	CASSRDRNTDTQYF	TGTGCCAGCAGCCGGGACAGAAACACAGATACGCAGTATTTT